The 5 T cell receptor beta chains reported below all come from one sample, sequenced in a study of PD-L1 blockade in urothelial cancer. The time point here: pretreatment peripheral blood. Libraries were prepared by immunoSEQ multiplex PCR; TCRdb keeps only in-frame clonotypes and omits some of them. The repertoire holds about 95,000 clones, with around 89% as singletons. The specimen comprised PBMCs, sampled around atezolizumab (anti-PD-L1) treatment. These receptors were obtained from a man between 60 and 75 years old with urothelial cancer.

The V gene is TRBV30, the J gene TRBJ2-1; TRBD2 aligns across 9 bases. After removal of 3 bases from V and 5 bases from J, the junction contained 5 bases not matched to a gene. The CDR3 length is 14 residues. Per germline, CDR1 GTSNPN and CDR2 SVGIG (reference sequence). The CDR3 sequence is CAWSASSGDNEQFF. CDR3 coding DNA: TGTGCCTGGAGCGCGTCTAGCGGGGACAATGAGCAGTTCTTC.

The chain uses TRBV30 and TRBJ1-3; D ambiguous. V was clipped by 5 bases and J by 2 bases, with 10 bases between them. Germline V gives CDR1 GTSNPN, CDR2 SVGIG (reference sequence). The CDR3 covers 13 residues. The CDR3 DNA reads as TGTGCCTGGGGTCGGGTTGCTGGAAACACCATATATTTT. Residues: CAWGRVAGNTIYF.

The chain has TRBV19 and TRBJ2-5; tentatively, D is TRBD1 (6 bases). Germline V gene sequence: CDR1 LNHDA, CDR2 SQIVND (reference sequence). V was pared by 5 bases and J by 1 base, with 11 bases between. The CDR3 loop spans 14 amino acids. The DNA for the CDR3 is TGTGCCAGTAGTGGGACATGGTTCCAAGAGACCCAGTACTTC. Its protein product is CASSGTWFQETQYF.

The chain uses TRBV6-1 and TRBJ2-1; 8 bases are shared with TRBD1. Germline V gene lookup returns CDR1 MNHNS and CDR2 SASEGT. The length of the CDR3 is 16 residues. With V trimmed by 2 bases and J by 2 bases, 5 bases remained unmatched. CDR3: CASSESGTGPYNEQFF. DNA for the CDR3: TGTGCCAGCAGTGAATCGGGGACAGGCCCCTACAATGAGCAGTTCTTC.

V and J are TRBV28 and TRBJ2-3; possible D gene TRBD2, 5 bases. This CDR3 has 15 amino acids. The ends were cut back, 3 bases at V and 2 bases at J, with 12 bases in the middle. Germline CDR1 and CDR2: MDHEN and SYDVKM. The CDR3 DNA sequence: TGTGCCAGCAGTTTTAACAGCGGTCCCACAGATACGCAGTATTTT. Amino acid sequence: CASSFNSGPTDTQYF.